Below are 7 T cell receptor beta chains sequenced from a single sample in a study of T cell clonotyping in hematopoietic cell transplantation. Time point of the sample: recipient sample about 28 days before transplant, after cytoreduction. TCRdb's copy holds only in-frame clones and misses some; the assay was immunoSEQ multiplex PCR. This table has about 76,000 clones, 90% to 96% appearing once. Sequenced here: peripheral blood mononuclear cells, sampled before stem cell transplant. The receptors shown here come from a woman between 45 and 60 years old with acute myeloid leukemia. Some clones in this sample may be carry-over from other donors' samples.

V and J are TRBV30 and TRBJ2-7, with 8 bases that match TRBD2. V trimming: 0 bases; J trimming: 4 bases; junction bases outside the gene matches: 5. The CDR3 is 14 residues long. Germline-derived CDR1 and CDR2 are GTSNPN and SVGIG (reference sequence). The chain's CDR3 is CAWSVRSGTYEQYF. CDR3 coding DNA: TGTGCCTGGAGTGTACGTAGCGGGACTTACGAGCAGTACTTC.

CDR3: CASSFQGQYYNEQFF. The CDR3 DNA sequence: TGTGCCAGCAGTTTCCAGGGACAGTACTACAATGAGCAGTTCTTC. This chain links TRBV28 with TRBJ2-1; 7 nucleotides line up with TRBD1. The CDR3 is 15 residues long. The V gene's germline CDR1 is MDHEN and CDR2 SYDVKM. Trimming took 3 bases from V and 3 from J; bases not matched to a gene: 5.

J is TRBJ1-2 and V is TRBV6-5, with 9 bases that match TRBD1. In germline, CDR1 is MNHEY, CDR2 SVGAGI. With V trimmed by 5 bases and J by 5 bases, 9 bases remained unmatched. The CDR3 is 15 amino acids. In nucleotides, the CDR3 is TGTGCCAGCAGTCCCTCCGGGACAGGGATATATGGCTACACCTTC. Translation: CASSPSGTGIYGYTF.

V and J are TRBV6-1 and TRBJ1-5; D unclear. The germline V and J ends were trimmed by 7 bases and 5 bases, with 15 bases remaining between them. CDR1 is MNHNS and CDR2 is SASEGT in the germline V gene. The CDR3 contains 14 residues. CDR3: CASTPRQQDQPQHF. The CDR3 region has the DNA TGTGCCAGCACCCCCAGACAACAAGATCAGCCCCAGCATTTT.

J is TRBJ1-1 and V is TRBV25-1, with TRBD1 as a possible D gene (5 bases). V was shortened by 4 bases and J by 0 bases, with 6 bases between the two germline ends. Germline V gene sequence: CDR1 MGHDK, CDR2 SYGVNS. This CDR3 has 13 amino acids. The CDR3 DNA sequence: TGTGCCAGCAGTGCGACAGTGAACACTGAAGCTTTCTTT. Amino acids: CASSATVNTEAFF.

CDR3 bases: TGTGCCAGCAGCCTCCTGTTGGAGGTCTCCTACGAGCAGTACTTC. This sequence encodes CASSLLLEVSYEQYF. The chain couples TRBV28 to TRBJ2-7, with a weak D call TRBD2 (5 bases). The V gene's germline CDR1 is MDHEN and CDR2 SYDVKM. The V and J ends lost 6 bases and 0 bases respectively, with 15 bases between them. The CDR3 runs to 15 residues.

CDR3 in DNA: TGTGCCTGGAGTGTTAAACAGGGATATAGCAATCAGCCCCAGCATTTT. Residues: CAWSVKQGYSNQPQHF. The chain links TRBV30 to TRBJ1-5, with D possibly matching TRBD1 (6 bases). CDR3 length: 16 amino acids. CDR1 is GTSNPN and CDR2 is SVGIG in the germline V gene (reference sequence). V was cut by 0 bases and J by 0 bases, with 12 bases left in between.